These 21 T cell receptor beta chains share one sample of origin, sequenced in a study of T cells and copy number aberrations in small-cell lung cancer. Profiling relied on immunoSEQ multiplex PCR, and the TCRdb table lists in-frame clones only, not all of them. This sample has around 6,500 clones; around 77% occur once, and the top ten carry around 9%. Sequencing was performed on tumor tissue. The receptors were sampled from a man between 50 and 59 years old with small cell lung cancer.

The chain joins TRBV11-3 to TRBJ2-3; D remains ambiguous. CDR1 SGHNT and CDR2 YENEEA come from the germline V gene. The CDR3 spans 15 residues. V was trimmed by 1 base and J by 1 base, leaving 9 bases between them. CDR3 nucleotide sequence: TGTGCCAGCAGCTTAGGGCGGAGCGGCACAGATACGCAGTATTTT. It yields the protein CASSLGRSGTDTQYF.

This clone was observed a handful of times. This CDR3 is also generated by other DNA sequences in the sample. The chain recombines TRBV6-1 with TRBJ2-1; TRBD1 aligns across 8 bases. In germline, CDR1 is MNHNS, CDR2 SASEGT. The CDR3 runs 13 residues. V was clipped by 0 bases and J by 15 bases; unmatched bases: 7. The DNA of the CDR3 is TGTGCCAGCAGTGAAGCCCCCGCAGGGGGCAGGTTCTTC. This gives the protein CASSEAPAGGRFF.

The V call is TRBV7-2, the J call TRBJ2-1; 9 nucleotides match TRBD1. The germline V gene has CDR1 SGHTA and CDR2 FQGNSA. With V trimmed by 3 bases and J by 6 bases, 9 bases remained unmatched. CDR3 length equals 16 residues. The CDR3 bases are TGTGCCAGCAGCTTCGCAGGACAGGGGTTTCGCAATGAGCAGTTCTTC. Its protein is CASSFAGQGFRNEQFF. Complete variable domain (other parts from reference TRBV7-2 and TRBJ2-1): GAGVSQSPSNKVTEKGKDVELRCDPISGHTALYWYRQSLGQGLEFLIYFQGNSAPDKSGLPSDRFSAERTGGSVSTLTIQRTQQEDSAVYLCASSFAGQGFRNEQFFGPGTRLTVL.

This sequence joins TRBV4-2 and TRBJ1-4, with D tentatively TRBD1 (6 bases). Trimming left V 0 bases short and J 16 bases short, with 12 bases between. Per germline, CDR1 LGHNA and CDR2 YNFKEQ. The CDR3 consists of 12 residues. CDR3 region: CASSQETGPKFF. CDR3 DNA: TGTGCCAGCAGCCAAGAGACAGGCCCCAAGTTTTTT.

The chain combines TRBV2 with TRBJ1-3, with D tentatively TRBD1 (6 bases). Trimming took 4 bases from V and 3 from J, leaving 10 bases between them. This CDR3 has 14 amino acids. Germline V gene sequence: CDR1 SNHLY, CDR2 FYNNEI. In nucleotides, the CDR3 is TGTGCCAGCAGTGTTATCAGGGGTGGAAACACCATATATTTT. It encodes CASSVIRGGNTIYF.

This clone was recorded a few times. The CDR3 loop reads CASSKIGSGANVLTF. The DNA of the CDR3 is TGTGCCAGCAGCAAGATAGGCTCTGGGGCCAACGTCCTGACTTTC. J is TRBJ2-6 and V is TRBV13; D gene unclear. The CDR3 totals 15 residues. Per germline, CDR1 PRHDT and CDR2 FYEKMQ (reference sequence). V gave up 5 bases and J gave up 0 bases, with 8 bases separating them.

This clone is deemed medium-sized. The chain is built from TRBV19 and TRBJ1-1, with TRBD1 as a possible D gene (6 bases). There are 12 residues in the CDR3. V was shortened by 8 bases and J by 1 base, with 8 bases between the two germline ends. In germline, CDR1 is LNHDA, CDR2 SQIVND (reference sequence). CDR3 DNA: TGTGCCAGTCGCAGGGGGAACACTGAAGCTTTCTTT. Protein sequence: CASRRGNTEAFF.

The chain recombines TRBV5-1 with TRBJ2-1, with 12 bases matching TRBD2. The CDR3 consists of 16 residues. With 4 bases clipped from V and 10 bases from J, the junction kept 12 bases outside the gene matches. CDR1 SGHRS and CDR2 YFSETQ come from the germline V gene. The CDR3 loop is CASSPLTSGSLGEQFF. Here the CDR3 DNA reads TGCGCCAGCAGCCCTTTGACTAGCGGGAGTCTAGGGGAGCAGTTCTTC.

The J gene is TRBJ2-3, the V gene TRBV6-1; 8 bases fit TRBD1. Germline lookup yields CDR1 MNHNS and CDR2 SASEGT. The trim removed 2 bases at V and 3 bases at J, leaving 10 bases unmatched. The CDR3 is 17 residues long. CDR3 in amino acids: CASSENNRGWDTDTQYF. Here the CDR3 DNA reads TGTGCCAGCAGTGAAAACAACAGGGGGTGGGATACAGATACGCAGTATTTT.

This rearrangement joins TRBV11-2 to TRBJ2-6, with no clear D. From germline, CDR1 is SGHAT and CDR2 FQNNGV. The CDR3 totals 14 residues. Trimming removed 7 bases from V and 1 base from J, with 8 bases in between. The CDR3 coding sequence is TGTGCCAGCACCCAAGGGTCTGGGGCCAACGTCCTGACTTTC. It codes for CASTQGSGANVLTF.

Sample share makes this clone large. This specimen includes other DNA sequences encoding the same CDR3. The chain combines TRBV9 with TRBJ2-2; D might be TRBD2 (5 bases). V lost 4 bases to trimming and J lost 0 bases, with 10 bases between them. Germline loops: CDR1 SGDLS, CDR2 YYNGEE. The CDR3 is made up of 15 amino acids. The DNA for the CDR3 is TGTGCCAGCAGCCTAGACTACGCGAACACCGGGGAGCTGTTTTTT. Translated, it gives CASSLDYANTGELFF.

The rearrangement joins TRBV27 to TRBJ2-4; the D is unclear. Per the germline V gene, CDR1 is MNHEY and CDR2 is SMNVEV (reference sequence). This CDR3 has 13 residues. Trimming pared 6 bases from V and 0 bases from J, leaving 6 bases between. This CDR3 is CASRGLAKNIQYF. The CDR3 DNA sequence: TGTGCCAGCAGGGGTTTAGCCAAAAACATTCAGTACTTC.

V is TRBV11-1 and J is TRBJ2-7; TRBD1 aligns across 9 bases. Germline CDR1 and CDR2: SGHAT and FQDESV (reference sequence). This CDR3 comprises 15 residues. The ends lost 2 bases at V and 6 bases at J; junction bases unmatched: 8. CDR3 protein: CASSLLGQGIGEQYF. The CDR3 DNA sequence: TGTGCCAGCAGCTTACTGGGACAGGGTATCGGCGAGCAGTACTTC. Full variable domain (missing parts from reference TRBV11-1 and TRBJ2-7): EAEVAQSPRYKITEKSQAVAFWCDPISGHATLYWYRQILGQGPELLVQFQDESVVDDSQLPKDRFSAERLKGVDSTLKIQPAELGDSAMYLCASSLLGQGIGEQYFGPGTRLTVT.

This sequence joins TRBV28 and TRBJ1-4; possibly TRBD1 for D (6 bases). Trimming left V 6 bases short and J 0 bases short, with 8 bases between. Germline CDR1 MDHEN, CDR2 SYDVKM. The CDR3 totals 14 residues. CDR3 residues: CASRTGTTNEKLFF. The CDR3 bases are TGTGCCAGCAGGACAGGCACAACTAATGAAAAACTGTTTTTT. The full variable domain, rest sourced from reference TRBV28 and TRBJ1-4, is DVKVTQSSRYLVKRTGEKVFLECVQDMDHENMFWYRQDPGLGLRLIYFSYDVKMKEKGDIPEGYSVSREKKERFSLILESASTNQTSMYLCASRTGTTNEKLFFGSGTQLSVL.

The rearrangement links TRBV4-1 to TRBJ1-1, with 7 bases lining up with TRBD1. Looked up from germline, CDR1 is MGHRA and CDR2 is YSYEKL. V lost 3 bases to trimming and J lost 6 bases; unmatched junction nucleotides: 16. This CDR3 contains 17 residues. The CDR3 DNA reads as TGCGCCAGCAGCCAGATTGGGGACAGAAACACTTGGGCTGAAGCTTTCTTT. Protein product: CASSQIGDRNTWAEAFF.

This chain connects TRBV18 to TRBJ1-2; D gene unclear. There are 14 residues in the CDR3. With 3 bases removed from V and 6 bases from J, the gap between germline ends came to 14 bases. Germline V gene lookup returns CDR1 KGHSH and CDR2 LQKENI. The CDR3 DNA is TGTGCCAGCTCACCCGGCAGGAGGCTGAATGGCTACACCTTC. It is translated as CASSPGRRLNGYTF. The entire variable domain, with the rest obtained from reference TRBV18 and TRBJ1-2, is as follows: NAGVMQNPRHLVRRRGQEARLRCSPMKGHSHVYWYRQLPEEGLKFMVYLQKENIIDESGMPKERFSAEFPKEGPSILRIQQVVRGDSAAYFCASSPGRRLNGYTFGSGTRLTVV.

The chain carries TRBV28 and TRBJ1-3; D remains unclear. Trimming took 8 bases from V and 4 from J, leaving 9 bases between them. This CDR3 has 12 amino acids. CDR1 MDHEN and CDR2 SYDVKM come from the germline V gene. The CDR3 reads CASLTYGNTIYF. The CDR3 DNA reads TGTGCCAGCCTTACTTACGGAAACACCATATATTTT. The complete variable domain, with remaining parts taken from reference TRBV28 and TRBJ1-3, reads DVKVTQSSRYLVKRTGEKVFLECVQDMDHENMFWYRQDPGLGLRLIYFSYDVKMKEKGDIPEGYSVSREKKERFSLILESASTNQTSMYLCASLTYGNTIYFGEGSWLTVV.

The chain links TRBV7-9 to TRBJ2-7; D unresolved. Trimming took off 5 bases at V and 2 bases at J, with 10 bases between the two ends. Germline CDR1 reads SEHNR; CDR2 reads FQNEAQ (reference sequence). CDR3 length: 13 amino acids. CDR3 amino acids: CASSLSVTYEQYF. The DNA of the CDR3 is TGTGCCAGCAGCCTCTCCGTGACCTACGAGCAGTACTTC.

A note on this clone: The junction differs from germline at one of its ends, possibly a read error. The rearrangement joins TRBV5-1 to TRBJ1-1, with 11 bases lining up with TRBD1. Germline CDR1 reads SGHRS; CDR2 reads YFSETQ. The CDR3 loop spans 14 amino acids. CDR3 sequence reads: CTSSWGDRGTEAFF. The CDR3 region has the DNA TGCACCAGCAGCTGGGGGGACAGGGGGACTGAAGCTTTCTTT.

V gene TRBV7-3 combines with J gene TRBJ2-1; D not resolved. Trimming took off 1 base at V and 2 bases at J, with 9 bases between the two ends. Germline-derived CDR1 and CDR2 are SGHTA and FQGTGA. The CDR3 loop spans 15 amino acids. CDR3 sequence (DNA): TGTGCCAGCAGCTTAATAACCTCCCCCTACAATGAGCAGTTCTTC. It specifies CASSLITSPYNEQFF.

This chain uses TRBV10-2 with TRBJ2-3, with a weak D call TRBD1 (6 bases). V shed 2 bases and J shed 2 bases, with 11 bases lying between them. The length of the CDR3 is 15 residues. From germline, CDR1 is WSHSY and CDR2 SAAADI. This CDR3 reads CASSEGRGFTDTQYF. The CDR3 nucleotides are TGCGCCAGCAGTGAGGGCAGGGGTTTCACAGATACGCAGTATTTT.